The 8 T cell receptor beta chains listed next were all sequenced from one sample in a study of blood T cells in healthy people across ages (dated by TCRdb to the mid-2010s). Preparation of the library involved 5' RACE. The instrument was an Illumina HiSeq 2500. A second PCR of roughly 7 to 11 cycles was run with a J-beta primer mix and a sample-barcoded 5' primer. The public reads were run again by TCRdb, first through fastp at Q25 and then through MiXCR, and only productive beta chains were kept. Rows are combined by CDR3 protein, so each entry shows the most common genes and DNA. A total of some 920,000 distinct CDR3 sequences appear in this sample, about 53% of them only once. Of the sample, about a fifth is held by the ten largest clones. The sequenced sample was blood. The receptors derive from a woman in her fifties or sixties in good health.

This chain uses TRBV18 with TRBJ2-1; 9 positions match TRBD2. The CDR3 totals 15 residues. Germline loops: CDR1 KGHSH, CDR2 LQKENI. V lost 3 bases to trimming and J lost 7 bases; unmatched junction nucleotides: 7. The CDR3 coding sequence is TGTGCCAGCTCACCTAGCGGGGGAGTACCAAATGAGCAGTTCTTC. Protein sequence: CASSPSGGVPNEQFF.

V and J are TRBV2 and TRBJ1-2; weak D call: TRBD1 (6 bases). Deletions cut 6 bases from V and 6 bases from J, with 14 bases between. In germline, CDR1 is SNHLY, CDR2 FYNNEI. This CDR3 spans 13 amino acids. CDR3 nucleotides: TGTGCCAGCAGGAGTCACAGGGAGGATGGCTACACCTTC. Translated: CASRSHREDGYTF. The complete variable domain, with remaining parts taken from reference TRBV2 and TRBJ1-2, reads EPEVTQTPSHQVTQMGQEVILRCVPISNHLYFYWYRQILGQKVEFLVSFYNNEISEKSEIFDDQFSVERPDGSNFTLKIRSTKLEDSAMYFCASRSHREDGYTFGSGTRLTVV.

This chain connects TRBV20-1 to TRBJ2-5, with 11 bases fitting TRBD2. The J call may be incorrect, as the DNA end agrees better with TRBJ2-7. From germline, CDR1 is DFQATT and CDR2 SNEGSKA (reference sequence). The CDR3 contains 16 residues. The CDR3 spells CSASRAVLAGDYEQYF. The CDR3 DNA reads as TGCAGTGCTAGTAGGGCCGTACTAGCGGGAGACTACGAGCAGTACTTC.

This sequence joins TRBV7-2 and TRBJ1-6; D gene uncertain. The CDR3 loop spans 14 amino acids. V dropped 0 bases and J dropped 10 bases, with 10 bases sitting between them. Germline lookup yields CDR1 SGHTA and CDR2 FQGNSA. The CDR3 nucleotides read TGTGCCAGCAGCTTAGCTGGCGGTTACTCACCCCTCCACTTT. This codes for CASSLAGGYSPLHF.

This clonotype has just a few counts. The J gene is TRBJ2-4, the V gene TRBV27; D may correspond to TRBD1 or TRBD2 (6 bases each). V was trimmed by 5 bases and J by 3 bases, leaving 20 bases between them. The germline CDR1 and CDR2 sequences are MNHEY and SMNVEV (reference sequence). The CDR3 totals 17 residues. CDR3 DNA sequence: TGTGCCAGCAGTCCCCGGGGGCGGGGTATAGTCAAAAACATTCAGTACTTC. It encodes CASSPRGRGIVKNIQYF.

The chain carries TRBV27 and TRBJ1-4; no definite D call. The V gene lost 2 bases and the J gene lost 8 bases, with 15 bases spanning the gap. CDR1 is MNHEY and CDR2 is SMNVEV in the germline V gene (reference sequence). The CDR3 has 15 amino acids. CDR3 nucleotide sequence: TGTGCCAGCAGTTTAAAGAGGGCGCAGATCGAAAAACTGTTTTTT. It is translated as CASSLKRAQIEKLFF.

The chain combines TRBV29-1 with TRBJ2-7; 9 bases align to TRBD2. The ends lost 4 bases at V and 2 bases at J; junction bases unmatched: 3. CDR1 SQVTM and CDR2 ANQGSEA come from the germline V gene. The CDR3 loop spans 13 amino acids. Here the CDR3 DNA reads TGCAGCGTTGGTCCTAGCGGGGCCTACGAGCAGTACTTC. It specifies CSVGPSGAYEQYF.

The chain combines TRBV4-3 with TRBJ1-6; D is unclear. V was pared by 0 bases and J by 7 bases, with 10 bases between. The CDR3 sequence is 15 residues long. CDR1 and CDR2 from the germline V gene are LGHNA and YSLEER. The CDR3 bases are TGCGCCAGCAGCCAAGATAGGGCGGAGAATTCACCCCTCCACTTT. Protein sequence: CASSQDRAENSPLHF.